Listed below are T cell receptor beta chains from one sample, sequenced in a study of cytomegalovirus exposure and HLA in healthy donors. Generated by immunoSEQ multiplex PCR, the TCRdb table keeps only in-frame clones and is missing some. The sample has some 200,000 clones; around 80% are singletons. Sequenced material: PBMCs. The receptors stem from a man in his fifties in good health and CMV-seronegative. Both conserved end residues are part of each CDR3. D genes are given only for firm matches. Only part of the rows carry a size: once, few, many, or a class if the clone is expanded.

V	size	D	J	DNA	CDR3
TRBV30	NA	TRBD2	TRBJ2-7	TGTGCCTGGAGTGTCGGGGGGGTTGGGTACGAGCAGTACTTC	CAWSVGGVGYEQYF
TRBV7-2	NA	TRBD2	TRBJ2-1	TGTGCCAGCACCACCCTACTAGCGGGGTTTAGTGGGCAGTTCTTC	CASTTLLAGFSGQFF
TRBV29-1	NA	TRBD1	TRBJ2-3	TGCAGCGCTGTCCCGACAGGGGGAAGCACAGATACGCAGTGTTTT	CSAVPTGGSTDTQCF
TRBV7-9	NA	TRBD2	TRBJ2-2	TGTGCCAGCAGTCCCGGGACTAGCGGGATTACCGGGGAGCTGTTTTTT	CASSPGTSGITGELFF
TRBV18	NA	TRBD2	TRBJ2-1	TGTGCCAGCTCACGGAATAGCGGGGGACCCTCGGAAAATGAGCAGTTCTTC	CASSRNSGGPSENEQFF
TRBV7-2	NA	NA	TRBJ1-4	TGTGCCAGCAGCTTAGAGGCAGGGGCCTTTGAAAAACTGTTTTTT	CASSLEAGAFEKLFF
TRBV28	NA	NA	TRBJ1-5	TGTGCCCCCGTAGGGGCAATGTGCAATCAGCCCCAGCATTTT	CAPVGAMCNQPQHF
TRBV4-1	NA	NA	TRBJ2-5	TGCGCCAGCAGCCAAGATGGCGGTTTGAGGGAGACCCAGTACTTC	CASSQDGGLRETQYF
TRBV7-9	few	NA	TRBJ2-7	TGTGCCAGCAGCTTACAGGGCAGCTCCTACGAGCAGTACTTC	CASSLQGSSYEQYF
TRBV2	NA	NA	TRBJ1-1	TGTGCCAGCAATCCGGGACTGTTGACTGAAGCTTTCTTT	CASNPGLLTEAFF
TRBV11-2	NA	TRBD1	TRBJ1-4	TGTGCCAGCAGCCCCAGAAACAGGGGCGCTAATGAAAAACTGTTTTTT	CASSPRNRGANEKLFF